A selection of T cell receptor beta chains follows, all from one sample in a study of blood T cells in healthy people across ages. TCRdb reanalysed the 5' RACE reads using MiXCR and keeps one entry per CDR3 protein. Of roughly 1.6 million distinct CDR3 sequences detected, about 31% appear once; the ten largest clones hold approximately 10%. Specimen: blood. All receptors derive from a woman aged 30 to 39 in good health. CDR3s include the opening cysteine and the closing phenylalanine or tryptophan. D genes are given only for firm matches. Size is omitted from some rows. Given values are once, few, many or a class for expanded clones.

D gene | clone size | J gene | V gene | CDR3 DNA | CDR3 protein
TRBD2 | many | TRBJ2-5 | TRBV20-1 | TGCAGTGCTAGGACTAGCGGGCAGCAAGAGACCCAGTACTTC | CSARTSGQQETQYF
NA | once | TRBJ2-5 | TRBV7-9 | TGTGCCAGCAGGACCGGGGGACAGCAAGAGACCCAGTACTTC | CASRTGGQQETQYF
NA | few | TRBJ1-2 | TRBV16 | TGTGCCAGCAGCCAATCTGGGCAGTACTATGGCTACACCTTC | CASSQSGQYYGYTF
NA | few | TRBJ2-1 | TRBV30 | TGTGCCCTCCAGGGCTCCTACAATGAGCAGTTCTTC | CALQGSYNEQFF
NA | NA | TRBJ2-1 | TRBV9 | TGTGCCAGCAGCGCCCGACCCTACAATGAGCAGTTCTTC | CASSARPYNEQFF
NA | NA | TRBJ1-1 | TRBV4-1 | TGCGCCAGCAGCCCTGGGGGAGGTCCGAACACTGAAGCTTTCTTT | CASSPGGGPNTEAFF
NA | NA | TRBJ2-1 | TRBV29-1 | TGCAGCGTTGCGGCAGCGGCCTCCTACAATGAGCAGTTCTTC | CSVAAAASYNEQFF
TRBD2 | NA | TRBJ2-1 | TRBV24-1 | TGTGCCACTGCCCTAGCGGGAGGCGATGAGCAGTTCTTC | CATALAGGDEQFF
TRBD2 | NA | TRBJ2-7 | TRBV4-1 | TGCGCCAGCAGCCAAGCCCCAACTAGCGGCTACAATGAGCAGTACTTC | CASSQAPTSGYNEQYF
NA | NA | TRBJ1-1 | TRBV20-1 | TGCAGTGCCAAGAAGGAGGGGCCGAACACTGAAGCTTTCTTT | CSAKKEGPNTEAFF
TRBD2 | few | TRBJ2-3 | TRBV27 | TGTGCCAGCTGCATAGCGGGAGGGCCAGCAGATACGCAGTATTTT | CASCIAGGPADTQYF
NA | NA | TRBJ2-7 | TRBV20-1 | TGCAGTGCTCAAACTAGGGCCTACGAGCAGTACTTC | CSAQTRAYEQYF
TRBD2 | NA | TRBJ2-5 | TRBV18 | TGTGCCAGCTCACCCGGGGGTAGCGGGATTCGTCTGGAAGAGCAGTACTTC | CASSPGGSGIRLEEQYF
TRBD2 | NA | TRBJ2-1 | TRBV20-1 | TGCAGTGCTAGAGCCCCGACTAGCCTCCTGTCGGATGAGCAGTTCTTC | CSARAPTSLLSDEQFF
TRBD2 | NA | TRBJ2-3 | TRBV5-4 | TGTGCCAGCAGCCCGGCCGGGGGGGGCGTAGATACGCAGTATTTT | CASSPAGGGVDTQYF
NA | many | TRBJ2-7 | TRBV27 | TGTGCCAGCAGCCGGAGTCTTGACGGGCGGGGCGTGAGCTACGAGCAGTACTTC | CASSRSLDGRGVSYEQYF
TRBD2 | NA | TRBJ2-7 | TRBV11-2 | TGTGCCAGCAGCTCGGGCTTCGCGGGAGATCCCTACGAGCAGTACTTC | CASSSGFAGDPYEQYF
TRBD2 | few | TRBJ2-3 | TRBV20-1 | TGCAGTGCGCGGACTAGCGGGAGTAGAGATACGCAGTATTTT | CSARTSGSRDTQYF
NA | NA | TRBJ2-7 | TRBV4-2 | TGTGCCAGCAGCCAAGAGGACAGCGTCCCATCCTACGAGCAGTACTTC | CASSQEDSVPSYEQYF
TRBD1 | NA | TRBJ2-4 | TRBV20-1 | TGCAGTGCTAGAGGACAGGGTGGCAAAAACATTCAGTACTTC | CSARGQGGKNIQYF
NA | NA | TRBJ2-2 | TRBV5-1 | TGCGCCAGCAGCCTGGGTTCCGGGGGCTTCCGAACCGGGGAGCTGTTTTTT | CASSLGSGGFRTGELFF
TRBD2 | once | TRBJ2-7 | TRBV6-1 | TGTGCCAGCCAGAGTGGGCGGGAGTTTTTTGAGCAGTACTTC | CASQSGREFFEQYF
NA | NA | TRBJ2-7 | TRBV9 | TGTGCCAGCAGCTTAAAATCGACAGTAGGAGACGAGCAGTACTTC | CASSLKSTVGDEQYF